The present entry profiles one TCR beta chain with its context. Its antigen is unknown. The data are from a study of siplizumab effects on memory and regulatory T cells. Points from the study as a whole: A major contribution to the alloresponse seemed to be made by naive T cells, which seemed more diverse than memory cells. Suppression by proliferating Tregs derived from siplizumab cultures was not verified. Neither a naive nor a memory phenotype was assignable to roughly 75-96% of proliferating CD4+ or CD8+ clones.

Germline V gives CDR1 SGHTA, CDR2 FQGTGA. The CDR3 extends over 14 amino acids. V trimming: 5 bases; J trimming: 2 bases; junction bases outside the gene matches: 3. Data came from immunoSEQ multiplex PCR; TCRdb stores just in-frame clones and leaves some out. The sample includes tens of thousands of clones, roughly 96% seen only once; the top ten take around 0.03%. The TCR was taken from a human donor in good health. The sequenced material came from naive CD4+ T cells sorted from blood. V usage is TRBV7-3 and J usage is TRBJ2-7; 10 positions agree with TRBD1. This CDR3 reads CASSRGQGAYEQYF. The CDR3 nucleotides read TGTGCCAGCAGCCGCGGACAGGGGGCCTACGAGCAGTACTTC.